This TCR beta chain is from a study of beta chain features in type 1 diabetes (dated by TCRdb to the late 2010s). General notes on the study: Mean age, gender distribution, total cell number and subset yield were not different between patients and healthy donors. Whereas all 28 donors provided naive and central memory subsets, regulatory and stem cell-like memory subsets were isolated from just 8 patients and roughly eight healthy donors. In the study, TCRB repertoires of sorted circulating CD4+ T cell subsets from recently diagnosed type 1 diabetes patients were compared with those of matched healthy donors. Across all samples, 107,917,701 sorted cells were examined, and cell number per subset correlated strongly with RNA yield.

This clone was found many times. Its antigen specificity is not known. Per-nucleotide qualities are absent, and no much larger clonotype sits a single base away. Broader findings and caveats from the paper: In all four CD4+ subsets, TCRB CDR3 length was moderately but significantly shorter in type 1 diabetes patients. Patients with type 1 diabetes made fewer insertions and deleted more nucleotides at VDJ recombination sites, implying thymic rearrangement abnormalities. Naive, central memory and regulatory TCRB repertoires appeared more similar among patients than among healthy donors. Shorter templates might have been favored by PCR, but patient and control samples were amplified and corrected together, so both groups would have been affected equally by any skew. Because the HLA sub-analyses included only small numbers of individuals, any influence of HLA type on TCRB rearrangement was left unresolved. Because cDNA rather than genomic DNA was sequenced, highly expressing activated cells could have been over-represented, although no difference in activation and CD3 levels was found between groups.

The High Capacity cDNA Reverse Transcription Kit was used to reverse transcribe all of the isolated RNA, meaning that expressed TCRB transcripts were what got sequenced. Deep immunoSEQ sequencing was applied to naive, central memory and regulatory T cell samples, giving an average of roughly 3.6 million total reads per sample. Sorted cells were lysed in RLT buffer and RNA was extracted with DNase-treated RNeasy Micro or Mini kits, depending on cell number. Each cell subset was processed on its own to prevent cross-contamination, while patient and healthy donor samples were processed together. TCRB sequences were amplified from cDNA with the immunoSEQ multiplex PCR, producing 87-bp fragments spanning the CDR3 region. Sequencing of the amplicons was done on the Illumina HiSeq platform. As for the original processing: PCR bias was corrected computationally using synthetic template baselines, and reads within Hamming distance 2 were collapsed, with unmergeable singletons discarded. Reads were aligned to IMGT to assign V, D and J genes, CDR3 length, and insertions or deletions at six rearrangement sites. Within each subset, clonotype counts were normalized to sorted cell number, after which true diversity and Gini coefficients were computed with the tcR R package. Repertoire sharing was quantified using the overlap coefficient calculated on TCRB nucleotide sequences. In its TCRdb copy, this immuneACCESS table keeps in-frame sequences only and misses some clones. Where compared with another copy, unresolved V genes explain less than half of these, and the others have no known cause. V and J calls and clone size are copied from that table; D and trimming were computed from the DNA. A total of some 190,000 clones appear in this sample, approximately 8.1% of them only once. Approximately 0.93% of the sample belongs to the ten largest clones.

Each donor gave one peripheral blood draw, averaging approximately 110 mL, which was collected into heparinised tubes. Using a panel that included CD45RO, CCR7, CD25, CD127, CD95 and CD27, naive, central memory, regulatory and stem cell-like memory CD4+ T cells were sorted on a BD FACSAria II. A purity above 98% was achieved for all sorted populations. PBMCs were isolated right away by Lymphoprep density gradient centrifugation and were stained directly, without culture. To minimize batch effects, samples were stained and sorted in pairs, one healthy donor with one patient per experiment. The source is a woman between 35 and 50 years old with type 1 diabetes. The material sequenced was central memory CD4+ T cells from blood.

The sequence in DNA is TGTGCCAGCTCACCACGGGCCTCCCAAGAGACCCAGTACTTC. Its protein reads: CASSPRASQETQYF. The chain is made from TRBV18 and TRBJ2-5; too little of a D gene remains to name it. In the germline V gene, CDR1 corresponds to KGHSH and CDR2 to LQKENI. Counted from cysteine to phenylalanine, this CDR3 has 14 amino acids. Only the CDR3 DNA is retained, 42 bases long and in frame from the first base. V loses 1 base, J loses 1 base, and the germline ends lie 7 bases apart.